This is a list of T cell receptor beta chains from one sample in a study of T cells in Graves' hyperthyroidism and ophthalmopathy. TCRdb redid the calling of the multiplex PCR reads with MiXCR, one entry per CDR3 protein. The table has 500,000 to 750,000 distinct CDR3 sequences, approximately 15% seen once. Sequenced input: blood. The receptors come from a young woman with Graves' ophthalmopathy. Each CDR3 is given with its conserved first and last residue. D genes are given only for firm matches. Some rows have no size entry. The others give once, few or many, or a class for an expanded clone.

TGCGCCAGCAGCCAAGAACCCGCCACTAGTGCGAATGAGCAGTTCTTC,CASSQEPATSANEQFF,TRBJ2-1,few,16,NA,TRBV4-1
TGTGCCATCAGTGACTCTAGCGGGTACTCGAACACCGGGGAGCTGTTTTTT,CAISDSSGYSNTGELFF,TRBJ2-2,NA,17,TRBD2,TRBV10-3
TGTGCCAGCAGCTTAGCCCCAGCAGGCGGCAATGAGCAGTTCTTC,CASSLAPAGGNEQFF,TRBJ2-1,few,15,NA,TRBV7-9
TGCAGTGCTAGAGTTCCTACCGGGACTAGCGGGCTCGGGCGGCCCTACGAGCAGTACTTC,CSARVPTGTSGLGRPYEQYF,TRBJ2-7,NA,20,TRBD2,TRBV20-1
TGTGCCAGCAGCCTCACTAGCGGGAGGTGGAGTGAGCAGTTCTTC,CASSLTSGRWSEQFF,TRBJ2-1,many,15,TRBD2,TRBV28
TGTGCCAGCAGTGAAGCGATGGGAGGGGGGCAGTCCTCTGGGGCCAACGTCCTGACTTTC,CASSEAMGGGQSSGANVLTF,TRBJ2-6,few,20,NA,TRBV6-1
TGTGCCTGGCGGTTAGCGGGAGGGAGCACAGATACGCAGTATTTT,CAWRLAGGSTDTQYF,TRBJ2-3,NA,15,TRBD2,TRBV30
TGTGCCAGCAGCGTAGATAACGGCGCCCACAATGAGCAGTTCTTC,CASSVDNGAHNEQFF,TRBJ2-1,many,15,NA,TRBV9
TGTGCCAGTAGTCCCAGAACAGGGTCGCCTCGGGAGACCCAGTACTTC,CASSPRTGSPRETQYF,TRBJ2-5,few,16,NA,TRBV19
TGTGCCAGCAGCCACGACAGCTCTGAAGCTTTCTTT,CASSHDSSEAFF,TRBJ1-1,many,12,NA,TRBV9